The next 9 T cell receptor beta chains were all read from a single sample in a study of cytomegalovirus exposure and HLA in healthy donors. The PCR was carried out with 60 Vbeta primers and 13 Jbeta primers. Profiling relied on immunoSEQ multiplex PCR, and the TCRdb table lists in-frame clones only, not all of them. The sample yields under 200,000 clones, less than 80% seen once. Sequencing used PBMCs. These receptors all stem from a man aged 35 to 55 in good health and CMV-seronegative.

This clone was observed a few times. This chain uses TRBV7-8 with TRBJ1-4; D not resolved. The CDR3 has 15 amino acids. Trimming stripped 5 bases from V and 3 bases from J, with 13 bases between. In germline, CDR1 is SGHVS, CDR2 FQNEAQ. The CDR3 bases are TGTGCCAGCAGCATAGGCCGGGGAGCTAATGAAAAACTGTTTTTT. Protein product: CASSIGRGANEKLFF.

V is TRBV12-2 and J is TRBJ2-3; the table calls TRBD2, which could not be checked here. TRBV12-2 is termed a pseudogene. The length of the CDR3 is 16 residues. The CDR3 nucleotides are TGTGCAAGTCGCCCCCCTAGCGGGACCAGCACAGATACGCAGTATTTT. Its protein is CASRPPSGTSTDTQYF.

This clone has only one observation. For the CDR3, the DNA is TGTGCCTGGAGTCATCCAGGGCGGAACACTGAAGCTTTCTTT. It codes for CAWSHPGRNTEAFF. The rearrangement links TRBV30 to TRBJ1-1, with D possibly matching TRBD1 (5 bases). V was cut by 2 bases and J by 1 base, with 11 bases left in between. The CDR3 has 14 amino acids. From germline, CDR1 is GTSNPN and CDR2 SVGIG (reference sequence).

This clone was seen more than once but under ten times. The chain employs TRBV5-1 and TRBJ2-7; 10 nucleotides match TRBD2. This CDR3 has 14 residues. With 0 bases clipped from V and 6 bases from J, the junction kept 3 bases outside the gene matches. Germline V CDR1 and CDR2: SGHRS, YFSETQ. The CDR3 region has the DNA TGCGCCAGCAGCTTGGACGTAGCGGGAGGCGAGCAGTACTTC. Its translation is CASSLDVAGGEQYF.

The chain carries TRBV15 and TRBJ2-1, with TRBD1 as a possible D gene (5 bases). Germline-derived CDR1 and CDR2 are LNHNV and YYDKDF (reference sequence). The CDR3 is 14 residues long. With 3 bases removed from V and 5 bases from J, the gap between germline ends came to 11 bases. This CDR3 is CATSRQGPHNEQFF. CDR3 nucleotides: TGTGCCACCAGCAGGCAGGGTCCCCACAATGAGCAGTTCTTC.

The V gene is TRBV5-4, the J gene TRBJ2-7, with D maybe TRBD2 (6 bases). This CDR3 contains 14 residues. Germline V gene lookup returns CDR1 SGHNT and CDR2 YYREEE (reference sequence). V lost 2 bases and J lost 4, with 13 bases in between. The CDR3 nucleotides read TGTGCCAGCAGCTTCCTAGGAGGGGCGTACGAGCAGTACTTC. It translates to CASSFLGGAYEQYF.

V is TRBV5-4 and J is TRBJ2-2, with D tentatively TRBD2 (6 bases). Trimming took off 7 bases at V and 1 base at J, with 8 bases between the two ends. The CDR3 is 13 amino acids. Looked up from germline, CDR1 is SGHNT and CDR2 is YYREEE (reference sequence). The CDR3: CASSGGNTGELFF. DNA of the CDR3: TGTGCCAGCTCCGGGGGGAACACCGGGGAGCTGTTTTTT. The variable domain in full, completed from reference TRBV5-4 and TRBJ2-2, reads ETGVTQSPTHLIKTRGQQVTLRCSSQSGHNTVSWYQQALGQGPQFIFQYYREEENGRGNFPPRFSGLQFPNYSSELNVNALELDDSALYLCASSGGNTGELFFGEGSRLTVL.

The chain couples TRBV7-2 to TRBJ2-3; TRBD2 is a possible D gene (5 bases). V lost 2 bases to trimming and J lost 0 bases, with 12 bases between them. Germline CDR1 is SGHTA and CDR2 is FQGNSA. The CDR3 contains 16 residues. DNA for the CDR3: TGTGCCAGCAGCTTAAGAGGGTCCTTTAGCACAGATACGCAGTATTTT. Translated: CASSLRGSFSTDTQYF.

This chain uses TRBV5-6 with TRBJ2-5; 10 bases agree with TRBD1. This CDR3 region has 15 residues. Trimming took 4 bases from V and 4 from J; bases not matched to a gene: 7. Per the germline V gene, CDR1 is SGHDT and CDR2 is YYEEEE. The CDR3 DNA sequence: TGTGCCAGCAGCCCCCTCGGGACAGGGGCAGAGACCCAGTACTTC. It is translated as CASSPLGTGAETQYF.